The rows below give T cell receptor beta chains drawn from one sample of a study of a mutant IDH1 vaccine in newly diagnosed glioma. These receptors' targets are unknown. Profiling relied on immunoSEQ multiplex PCR, and the TCRdb table lists in-frame clones only, not all of them. The table records about 50,000 clones, about three quarters of them present only once. The sequencing used PBMCs, collected from a glioma patient whose treatment included an IDH1 peptide vaccine. All receptors come from a woman in her forties with glioma. Some clones in this sample may be carry-over from other donors' samples. Each CDR3 is given with its conserved first and last residue. D genes are given only for firm matches. Size tells how often a clone was seen (once, few, many) or the class of an expanded clone, and some rows leave it out.

D gene: TRBD2
V gene: TRBV6-1
J gene: TRBJ2-5
clone size: -
CDR3 protein: CASGKLAGETQYF
CDR3 DNA: TGTGCCAGCGGAAAACTAGCGGGAGAGACCCAGTACTTC

D gene: TRBD1
V gene: TRBV25-1
J gene: TRBJ2-2
clone size: -
CDR3 protein: CASSESRDRVLGELFF
CDR3 DNA: TGTGCCAGCAGTGAATCTCGCGACAGGGTTCTCGGGGAGCTGTTTTTT

D gene: TRBD1
V gene: TRBV6-5
J gene: TRBJ2-7
clone size: -
CDR3 protein: CASSYPSGGSYEQYF
CDR3 DNA: TGTGCCAGCAGTTACCCGTCAGGGGGCTCCTACGAGCAGTACTTC

D gene: -
V gene: TRBV6-1
J gene: TRBJ1-2
clone size: -
CDR3 protein: CASSLGTLNYGYTF
CDR3 DNA: TGTGCCAGCAGCCTCGGGACACTTAACTATGGCTACACCTTC

D gene: TRBD2
V gene: TRBV7-8
J gene: TRBJ2-7
clone size: -
CDR3 protein: CASSSGLAVGSEQYF
CDR3 DNA: TGTGCCAGCAGTTCAGGACTAGCGGTTGGTAGCGAGCAGTACTTC

D gene: TRBD1
V gene: TRBV19
J gene: TRBJ1-5
clone size: -
CDR3 protein: CASSSGTAKNQPQHF
CDR3 DNA: TGTGCCAGTAGTTCCGGGACAGCAAAGAATCAGCCCCAGCATTTT

D gene: -
V gene: TRBV7-7
J gene: TRBJ1-2
clone size: -
CDR3 protein: CASSFLQNGYTF
CDR3 DNA: TGTGCTAGCAGCTTCCTCCAGAATGGCTACACCTTC

D gene: -
V gene: TRBV21-1
J gene: TRBJ1-6
clone size: once
CDR3 protein: CASSKRRGGDNSPLHF
CDR3 DNA: TGTGCCAGCAGCAAAAGACGGGGGGGAGATAATTCACCCCTCCACTTT

D gene: -
V gene: TRBV2
J gene: TRBJ1-2
clone size: -
CDR3 protein: CASSGRPYGYTF
CDR3 DNA: TGTGCCAGCAGTGGCCGACCCTATGGCTACACCTTC

D gene: -
V gene: TRBV30
J gene: TRBJ1-1
clone size: few
CDR3 protein: CAWSVYGPRHGAFF
CDR3 DNA: TGTGCCTGGAGTGTATATGGCCCCAGACATGGGGCTTTCTTT

D gene: -
V gene: TRBV2
J gene: TRBJ2-1
clone size: -
CDR3 protein: CASSPRENEQFF
CDR3 DNA: TGTGCCAGCAGTCCGAGGGAGAATGAGCAGTTCTTC

D gene: -
V gene: TRBV5-1
J gene: TRBJ2-5
clone size: -
CDR3 protein: CASSDGQLQETQYF
CDR3 DNA: TGCGCCAGCAGCGACGGACAGTTACAAGAGACCCAGTACTTC

D gene: -
V gene: TRBV5-1
J gene: TRBJ1-5
clone size: -
CDR3 protein: CASSLDIGAGLRPNQPQHF
CDR3 DNA: TGCGCCAGCAGCTTGGACATAGGGGCGGGTCTCCGACCCAATCAGCCCCAGCATTTT

D gene: -
V gene: TRBV29-1
J gene: TRBJ1-2
clone size: once
CDR3 protein: CSVEGLTPNYGYTF
CDR3 DNA: TGCAGCGTTGAAGGTCTTACCCCCAACTATGGCTACACCTTC

D gene: TRBD2
V gene: TRBV7-2
J gene: TRBJ2-7
clone size: -
CDR3 protein: CASSASGGVIYEQYF
CDR3 DNA: TGTGCCAGCAGCGCGAGCGGGGGGGTGATCTACGAGCAGTACTTC

D gene: TRBD1
V gene: TRBV6-1
J gene: TRBJ1-1
clone size: -
CDR3 protein: CASSALPGGLNTEAFF
CDR3 DNA: TGTGCCAGCAGTGCCCTCCCAGGGGGTTTGAACACTGAAGCTTTCTTT

D gene: -
V gene: TRBV2
J gene: TRBJ2-1
clone size: -
CDR3 protein: CASSGQWDNEQFF
CDR3 DNA: TGTGCCAGCAGTGGACAGTGGGATAATGAGCAGTTCTTC

D gene: -
V gene: TRBV7-9
J gene: TRBJ2-1
clone size: -
CDR3 protein: CASSSSSSYNEQFF
CDR3 DNA: TGTGCCAGCAGCTCCAGTAGCTCCTACAATGAGCAGTTCTTC

D gene: TRBD1
V gene: TRBV7-9
J gene: TRBJ1-4
clone size: -
CDR3 protein: CASSLGNRGQGGTNEKLFF
CDR3 DNA: TGTGCCAGCAGCTTAGGCAACAGGGGGCAAGGGGGAACTAATGAAAAACTGTTTTTT

D gene: TRBD1
V gene: TRBV13
J gene: TRBJ1-2
clone size: -
CDR3 protein: CASSPQTGDQEGYTF
CDR3 DNA: TGTGCCAGCAGCCCCCAGACAGGGGATCAGGAAGGCTACACCTTC

D gene: TRBD2
V gene: TRBV4-2
J gene: TRBJ2-5
clone size: -
CDR3 protein: CASSQDPSGGRGETQYF
CDR3 DNA: TGTGCCAGCAGCCAAGATCCTAGCGGGGGGCGAGGGGAGACCCAGTACTTC

D gene: -
V gene: TRBV9
J gene: TRBJ1-4
clone size: -
CDR3 protein: CASSVDQGIVEKLFF
CDR3 DNA: TGTGCCAGCAGCGTGGATCAGGGGATAGTAGAAAAACTGTTTTTT

D gene: TRBD2
V gene: TRBV5-1
J gene: TRBJ2-7
clone size: -
CDR3 protein: CASSLAIGRGLTYEQYF
CDR3 DNA: TGCGCCAGCAGCTTGGCCATAGGGAGGGGCCTTACCTACGAGCAGTACTTC

D gene: -
V gene: TRBV5-8
J gene: TRBJ2-5
clone size: -
CDR3 protein: CASSWAVETQYF
CDR3 DNA: TGTGCCAGCAGCTGGGCGGTAGAGACCCAGTACTTC

D gene: TRBD1
V gene: TRBV5-1
J gene: TRBJ1-1
clone size: -
CDR3 protein: CASSLAGGSSTEAFF
CDR3 DNA: TGCGCCAGCAGCTTGGCAGGGGGCTCAAGCACTGAAGCTTTCTTT

D gene: -
V gene: TRBV2
J gene: TRBJ2-7
clone size: once
CDR3 protein: CASRGAEDYEQYF
CDR3 DNA: TGTGCCAGCAGGGGGGCGGAGGACTACGAGCAGTACTTC

D gene: TRBD2
V gene: TRBV12-5
J gene: TRBJ2-3
clone size: -
CDR3 protein: CASGLGAGGTDTQYF
CDR3 DNA: TGTGCTAGTGGTTTGGGGGCGGGGGGGACAGATACGCAGTATTTT

D gene: TRBD1
V gene: TRBV30
J gene: TRBJ1-1
clone size: many
CDR3 protein: CAWSWDSLNTEAFF
CDR3 DNA: TGTGCCTGGAGTTGGGACAGTTTGAACACTGAAGCTTTCTTT

D gene: -
V gene: TRBV25-1
J gene: TRBJ2-7
clone size: few
CDR3 protein: CASSEYSAQGYYEQYF
CDR3 DNA: TGTGCCAGCAGTGAATATAGTGCCCAGGGGTACTACGAGCAGTACTTC

D gene: -
V gene: TRBV27
J gene: TRBJ1-4
clone size: few
CDR3 protein: CASRSPNEKLFF
CDR3 DNA: TGTGCCAGCAGGAGTCCTAATGAAAAACTGTTTTTT

D gene: -
V gene: TRBV11-2
J gene: TRBJ2-7
clone size: -
CDR3 protein: CASSLALANEQYF
CDR3 DNA: TGTGCCAGCAGCTTAGCCCTAGCGAACGAGCAGTACTTC

D gene: -
V gene: TRBV6-6
J gene: TRBJ2-5
clone size: -
CDR3 protein: CASSQALETQYF
CDR3 DNA: TGTGCCAGCAGCCAGGCCCTAGAGACCCAGTACTTC

D gene: -
V gene: TRBV4-1
J gene: TRBJ1-6
clone size: -
CDR3 protein: CASSLQNRQNSPLHF
CDR3 DNA: TGCGCCAGCAGCCTTCAGAACAGGCAAAATTCACCCCTCCACTTT

D gene: TRBD1
V gene: TRBV4-2
J gene: TRBJ1-4
clone size: -
CDR3 protein: CASSQGTGDEKLFF
CDR3 DNA: TGTGCCAGCAGCCAAGGGACAGGTGACGAAAAACTGTTTTTT

D gene: TRBD2
V gene: TRBV2
J gene: TRBJ2-3
clone size: -
CDR3 protein: CASTPGLAGGGDTQYF
CDR3 DNA: TGTGCCAGCACCCCGGGACTAGCGGGGGGCGGGGATACGCAGTATTTT

D gene: TRBD1
V gene: TRBV5-6
J gene: TRBJ1-6
clone size: -
CDR3 protein: CASSLGGTGNSPLHF
CDR3 DNA: TGTGCCAGCAGCTTGGGCGGGACAGGGAACTCACCCCTCCACTTT

D gene: -
V gene: TRBV2
J gene: TRBJ2-7
clone size: -
CDR3 protein: CASSEGIPYEQYF
CDR3 DNA: TGTGCCAGCAGTGAAGGGATCCCCTACGAGCAGTACTTC

D gene: -
V gene: TRBV7-6
J gene: TRBJ1-4
clone size: -
CDR3 protein: CASSLVTTTNEKLFF
CDR3 DNA: TGTGCCAGCAGCTTAGTTACAACAACTAATGAAAAACTGTTTTTT

D gene: -
V gene: TRBV6-5
J gene: TRBJ1-3
clone size: -
CDR3 protein: CASSETIGNTIYF
CDR3 DNA: TGTGCCAGCAGTGAGACCATCGGAAACACCATATATTTT

D gene: -
V gene: TRBV29-1
J gene: TRBJ2-2
clone size: -
CDR3 protein: CSAGLAGNTGELFF
CDR3 DNA: TGCAGCGCTGGGCTAGCCGGTAACACCGGGGAGCTGTTTTTT

D gene: -
V gene: TRBV30
J gene: TRBJ1-2
clone size: many
CDR3 protein: CAWTMGSYGYTF
CDR3 DNA: TGTGCCTGGACTATGGGTAGTTATGGCTACACCTTC

D gene: -
V gene: TRBV4-1
J gene: TRBJ1-4
clone size: once
CDR3 protein: CASSQGWTDEKLFF
CDR3 DNA: TGCGCCAGCAGCCAGGGGTGGACGGACGAAAAACTGTTTTTT

D gene: -
V gene: TRBV29-1
J gene: TRBJ1-6
clone size: -
CDR3 protein: CSRPTPGRNASPLHF
CDR3 DNA: TGCAGCCGTCCCACGCCCGGCAGAAATGCTTCACCCCTCCACTTT

D gene: -
V gene: TRBV23-1
J gene: TRBJ1-3
clone size: -
CDR3 protein: CAAPVHRSGNTIYF
CDR3 DNA: TGCGCCGCCCCCGTTCATCGCTCTGGAAACACCATATATTTT

D gene: TRBD2
V gene: TRBV4-1
J gene: TRBJ2-7
clone size: -
CDR3 protein: CASSQEGGLAGYEQYF
CDR3 DNA: TGCGCCAGCAGCCAAGAGGGGGGACTAGCGGGGTACGAGCAGTACTTC

D gene: -
V gene: TRBV2
J gene: TRBJ2-7
clone size: -
CDR3 protein: CASSVWTYEQYF
CDR3 DNA: TGTGCCAGCAGTGTATGGACCTACGAGCAGTACTTC

D gene: -
V gene: TRBV4-1
J gene: TRBJ2-1
clone size: -
CDR3 protein: CASSQELVRDEQFF
CDR3 DNA: TGCGCCAGCAGCCAAGAACTAGTGAGGGATGAGCAGTTCTTC

D gene: -
V gene: TRBV4-1
J gene: TRBJ2-3
clone size: few
CDR3 protein: CASSQGYHQVDTQYF
CDR3 DNA: TGCGCCAGCAGCCAAGGGTACCACCAGGTAGATACGCAGTATTTT

D gene: -
V gene: TRBV7-2
J gene: TRBJ1-2
clone size: -
CDR3 protein: CASSSYPGLYGYTF
CDR3 DNA: TGTGCCAGCAGCTCATACCCCGGGCTCTATGGCTACACCTTC

D gene: TRBD1
V gene: TRBV2
J gene: TRBJ2-7
clone size: -
CDR3 protein: CASSWDRVSYEQYF
CDR3 DNA: TGTGCCAGCAGTTGGGACAGGGTATCCTACGAGCAGTACTTC

D gene: TRBD2
V gene: TRBV11-3
J gene: TRBJ2-3
clone size: -
CDR3 protein: CASSLRGTFTDTQYF
CDR3 DNA: TGTGCCAGCAGCTTGCGGGGGACCTTCACAGATACGCAGTATTTT

D gene: -
V gene: TRBV19
J gene: TRBJ1-6
clone size: -
CDR3 protein: CASRIQGSTYNSPLHF
CDR3 DNA: TGTGCCAGTAGGATACAGGGTTCAACCTATAATTCACCCCTCCACTTT

D gene: -
V gene: TRBV30
J gene: TRBJ2-2
clone size: -
CDR3 protein: CAWSPLVGKYTGELFF
CDR3 DNA: TGTGCCTGGAGCCCTTTGGTGGGGAAGTATACCGGGGAGCTGTTTTTT